These 22 T cell receptor beta chains came from one sample sequenced in a study of beta chain features in type 1 diabetes. The sequenced template was cDNA made from the entire isolated RNA. TCRdb's copy holds only in-frame clones and misses some; the assay was immunoSEQ multiplex PCR. Of around 300,000 clones in the sample, approximately 8.1% were seen once. The specimen was central memory CD4+ T cells from blood. The receptors here all came from a young woman in good health.

This clone appeared a few times. This rearrangement joins TRBV6-5 to TRBJ1-5; 7 bases line up with TRBD1. The length of the CDR3 is 14 residues. CDR1 is MNHEY and CDR2 is SVGAGI in the germline V gene. V was clipped by 6 bases and J by 5 bases; unmatched bases: 7. DNA for the CDR3: TGTGCCAGCAGGACACAGGGGTTATATCAGCCCCAGCATTTT. Protein sequence: CASRTQGLYQPQHF.

This clone was found many times. V and J are TRBV28 and TRBJ1-5; D ambiguous. V was cut by 3 bases and J by 8 bases, with 14 bases left in between. CDR1 is MDHEN and CDR2 is SYDVKM in the germline V gene. The CDR3 length is 14 residues. For the CDR3, the DNA is TGTGCCAGCAGTTTGTCCCCTCGTGAGAAGCCCCAGCATTTT. It is translated as CASSLSPREKPQHF.

The CDR3 DNA sequence: TGTGCCACCAGGGCACAGAGCTCCTACAATGAGCAGTTCTTC. Translated, it gives CATRAQSSYNEQFF. The chain has TRBV15 and TRBJ2-1; no definite D call. The CDR3 covers 14 residues. Per the germline V gene, CDR1 is LNHNV and CDR2 is YYDKDF (reference sequence). Deletions cut 6 bases from V and 0 bases from J, with 9 bases between. Full variable domain (missing parts from reference TRBV15 and TRBJ2-1): DAMVIQNPRYQVTQFGKPVTLSCSQTLNHNVMYWYQQKSSQAPKLLFHYYDKDFNNEADTPDNFQSRRPNTSFCFLDIRSPGLGDTAMYLCATRAQSSYNEQFFGPGTRLTVL.

The chain carries TRBV30 and TRBJ2-7, with D possibly TRBD1 on 6 matching bases. V was pared by 4 bases and J by 3 bases, with 10 bases between. Germline CDR1 and CDR2: GTSNPN and SVGIG (reference sequence). This CDR3 contains 12 residues. In nucleotides, the CDR3 is TGTGCCTGGATGGGCAGGGGCTACGAGCAGTACTTC. Amino acid sequence: CAWMGRGYEQYF. The full variable domain, in which reference TRBV30 and TRBJ2-7 provide the parts outside the CDR3, is SQTIHQWPATLVQPVGSPLSLECTVEGTSNPNLYWYRQAAGRGLQLLFYSVGIGQISSEVPQNLSASRPQDRQFILSSKKLLLSDSGFYLCAWMGRGYEQYFGPGTRLTVT.

The table lists this clone with a few counts. The chain has TRBV29-1 and TRBJ2-7, with 10 nucleotides matching TRBD1. The CDR3 loop spans 15 amino acids. CDR1 SQVTM and CDR2 ANQGSEA come from the germline V gene. Unmatched junction bases numbered 6, after V lost 1 base and J lost 3 bases. CDR3 sequence reads: CSVEGRTGGSYEQYF. DNA for the CDR3: TGCAGCGTTGAAGGACGGACAGGGGGGAGCTACGAGCAGTACTTC.

This chain links TRBV27 with TRBJ2-7; perhaps TRBD2 as D (5 bases). The CDR3 is 13 amino acids. Trimming took 3 bases from V and 3 from J, leaving 9 bases between them. Germline-derived CDR1 and CDR2 are MNHEY and SMNVEV (reference sequence). The CDR3 spells CASSFSGNYEQYF. CDR3 coding DNA: TGTGCCAGCAGTTTCAGCGGAAACTACGAGCAGTACTTC.

This chain joins TRBV7-8 and TRBJ2-5; TRBD2 matches at 9 bases. V lost 2 bases and J lost 5; bases outside the gene matches: 9. The CDR3 has 16 residues. Germline CDR1 is SGHVS and CDR2 is FQNEAQ. CDR3 sequence: CASSLFLRGGRETQYF. The CDR3 DNA reads as TGTGCCAGCAGCTTATTTCTGCGGGGGGGCCGGGAGACCCAGTACTTC.

This clone was seen only a few times. Relative to the germline gene, one junction end is altered; a read error may explain this. This chain uses TRBV7-7 with TRBJ2-6; maybe TRBD2 (5 bases). The CDR3 extends over 16 amino acids. The V gene's germline CDR1 is SSHAT and CDR2 FNYEAQ (reference sequence). For the CDR3, the DNA is TGTGCTAGCAGCGGTAAGGGCATCTCTGGGGCCAACGTCCTGACTTTC. Its translation is CASSGKGISGANVLTF. The full variable domain, its missing parts supplied by reference TRBV7-7 and TRBJ2-6, is GAGVSQSPRYKVTKRGQDVTLRCDPISSHATLYWYQQALGQGPEFLTYFNYEAQPDKSGLPSDRFSAERPEGSISTLTIQRTEQRDSAMYRCASSGKGISGANVLTFGAGSRLTVL.

The genes are TRBV11-2 and TRBJ1-2; D is perhaps TRBD1 (6 bases). From germline, CDR1 is SGHAT and CDR2 FQNNGV. Trimming removed 3 bases from V and 8 bases from J, with 13 bases in between. The CDR3 consists of 13 residues. CDR3 loop: CASSFAGARGYTF. CDR3 DNA sequence: TGTGCCAGCAGCTTCGCGGGGGCGCGGGGCTACACCTTC.

This clone was seen more than once but under ten times. This may be a read error: a much more frequent sequence differs by one nucleotide. The same CDR3 can be traced to other DNA sequences in this sample. The V call is TRBV11-2, the J call TRBJ1-2, with D unclear. Germline-derived CDR1 and CDR2 are SGHAT and FQNNGV. The CDR3 extends over 12 amino acids. V shed 0 bases and J shed 4 bases, with 3 bases lying between them. For the CDR3, the DNA is TGTGCCAGCAGCTTAGAGAGCTATGGCTACACCTTC. Residues: CASSLESYGYTF. Full variable domain (rest looked up from reference TRBV11-2 and TRBJ1-2): EAGVAQSPRYKIIEKRQSVAFWCNPISGHATLYWYQQILGQGPKLLIQFQNNGVVDDSQLPKDRFSAERLKGVDSTLKIQPAKLEDSAVYLCASSLESYGYTFGSGTRLTVV.

The genes are TRBV27 and TRBJ2-3; D not resolved. Trimming took off 3 bases at V and 4 bases at J, with 14 bases between the two ends. Germline loops: CDR1 MNHEY, CDR2 SMNVEV (reference sequence). The CDR3 contains 15 residues. The CDR3 region is CASSLGSPWADTQYF. The CDR3 DNA reads as TGTGCCAGCAGTTTGGGATCCCCCTGGGCAGATACGCAGTATTTT.

The chain has TRBV7-2 and TRBJ2-5; D uncertain. Germline loops: CDR1 SGHTA, CDR2 FQGNSA. This CDR3 has 16 amino acids. Trimming removed 1 base from V and 2 bases from J, with 14 bases in between. The CDR3 bases are TGTGCCAGCAGCTTAGGATTAGGCAGGAGTCAAGAGACCCAGTACTTC. Translated, it gives CASSLGLGRSQETQYF.

In its sample, this clone was seen a few times. The gene calls are TRBV18 and TRBJ1-1; no reliable D call. Trimming removed 6 bases from V and 1 base from J, with 9 bases in between. Germline V gives CDR1 KGHSH, CDR2 LQKENI. This CDR3 contains 13 residues. The CDR3: CASSPRQNTEAFF. The CDR3 DNA reads TGTGCCAGCTCGCCCCGACAGAACACTGAAGCTTTCTTT.

As to this clone: The DNA is omitted, as the CDR3 cannot be located on it reliably, and the CDR3 follows TCRdb's listing. The rearrangement joins TRBV5-6 to TRBJ2-2. The CDR3 is 17 residues long, counting both termini. CDR1 and CDR2 (germline): SGHDT, YYEEEE. The CDR3 protein is CASSLPGSSRTPGSCFF.

The V gene is TRBV11-2, the J gene TRBJ2-1; 8 bases match TRBD2. Per germline, CDR1 SGHAT and CDR2 FQNNGV. The CDR3 runs 14 residues. J lost 8 bases, V lost 0 bases, and 3 bases had no gene match. CDR3 nucleotide sequence: TGTGCCAGCAGCTTAGACAGCGGGAGATATGAGCAGTTCTTC. Protein: CASSLDSGRYEQFF.

This clone appeared many times. CDR3: CATRDRGYEGNIQYF. CDR3 coding DNA: TGTGCCACTCGGGACAGGGGATACGAAGGAAACATTCAGTACTTC. V usage is TRBV15 and J usage is TRBJ2-4, with TRBD1 identical over 10 bases. The germline CDR1 and CDR2 sequences are LNHNV and YYDKDF (reference sequence). J gave up 6 bases and V 9 bases, and 11 bases lay outside the gene matches. The CDR3 extends over 15 amino acids.

The rearrangement links TRBV29-1 to TRBJ1-1, with 9 bases identical to TRBD1. Germline V gives CDR1 SQVTM, CDR2 ANQGSEA. The CDR3 totals 16 residues. Trimming at V came to 6 bases and at J to 5 bases, leaving 16 bases not matched to a gene. CDR3 region: CSVEPGQGLLVTEAFF. The CDR3 DNA reads TGCAGCGTCGAACCGGGACAGGGTTTGCTTGTGACTGAAGCTTTCTTT.

This chain uses TRBV6-5 with TRBJ1-2, with no clear D. Trimming stripped 2 bases from V and 4 bases from J, with 11 bases between. Germline CDR1 and CDR2: MNHEY and SVGAGI. The CDR3 contains 14 residues. This chain's CDR3 is CASSYRASVYGYTF. The CDR3 DNA reads as TGTGCCAGCAGTTACAGGGCGTCGGTCTATGGCTACACCTTC.

The chain is built from TRBV20-1 and TRBJ1-2; D unresolved. The CDR3 has 11 residues. CDR1 DFQATT and CDR2 SNEGSKA come from the germline V gene (reference sequence). The CDR3 region is CKVPNSYGYTF. In nucleotides, the CDR3 is TGCAAAGTCCCGAATTCTTATGGCTACACCTTC.

This clone was detected only a few times. V gene TRBV5-4 combines with J gene TRBJ2-1; D is uncertain. The CDR3 is 14 amino acids. Trimming took 0 bases from V and 3 from J, leaving 7 bases between them. Looked up from germline, CDR1 is SGHNT and CDR2 is YYREEE (reference sequence). The chain's CDR3 is CASSLEGYYNEQFF. CDR3 sequence (DNA): TGTGCCAGCAGCTTGGAGGGATACTACAATGAGCAGTTCTTC.

In its sample, this clone was seen a few times. This chain uses TRBV9 with TRBJ2-3; the D gene is possibly TRBD2 (6 bases). V lost 0 bases to trimming and J lost 3 bases, with 14 bases between them. The CDR3 is 16 residues long. The germline V gene encodes CDR1 SGDLS and CDR2 YYNGEE. CDR3 in DNA: TGTGCCAGCAGCGTAGAGGCGTCTAGCGTTACAGATACGCAGTATTTT. Translating gives CASSVEASSVTDTQYF.

This chain connects TRBV5-4 to TRBJ1-1; TRBD1 matches 9 bases. Trimming took 1 base from V and 1 from J; bases not matched to a gene: 5. Germline-derived CDR1 and CDR2 are SGHNT and YYREEE (reference sequence). This CDR3 region has 16 residues. CDR3 loop: CASSLIGTGRNTEAFF. The CDR3 DNA follows: TGTGCCAGCAGCTTGATCGGGACAGGGAGGAACACTGAAGCTTTCTTT.